The 10 T cell receptor beta chains given below trace back to one sample, sequenced in a study of somatic mutations in cytotoxic T cells in rheumatoid arthritis. Assay: immunoSEQ multiplex PCR; the TCRdb copy retains only in-frame clones and omits some. The data show about 15,000 clones, 70% to 85% seen once. Sequenced input: CD8+ T cells sorted from blood. These receptors were taken from an adult with rheumatoid arthritis.

This clone has just a few counts. The V gene is TRBV7-6, the J gene TRBJ2-7; 9 bases fit TRBD2. Trimming cost V 5 bases and J 3 bases; bases outside gene matches: 8. This CDR3 contains 15 residues. CDR1 is SGHVS and CDR2 is FNYEAQ in the germline V gene. The CDR3 nucleotides read TGTGCCAGCAGCACGCCCGGGACTAGCCTCTACGAGCAGTACTTC. This sequence encodes CASSTPGTSLYEQYF.

This chain uses TRBV4-1 with TRBJ1-5; D gene ambiguous. The ends were cut back, 4 bases at V and 6 bases at J, with 13 bases in the middle. Germline loops: CDR1 MGHRA, CDR2 YSYEKL. The length of the CDR3 is 14 residues. CDR3 sequence: CASSPDRSSQPQHF. The CDR3 DNA reads TGCGCCAGCAGCCCAGATAGGAGCTCTCAGCCCCAGCATTTT.

The rearrangement links TRBV5-6 to TRBJ1-2, with D possibly matching TRBD1 (6 bases). Trimming pared 2 bases from V and 0 bases from J, leaving 11 bases between. The CDR3 consists of 15 residues. CDR1 is SGHDT and CDR2 is YYEEEE in the germline V gene. CDR3 bases: TGTGCCAGCAGCTTTCCAGGGGAAACTAACTATGGCTACACCTTC. Amino acid sequence: CASSFPGETNYGYTF.

The chain carries TRBV27 and TRBJ2-1, with 9 bases fitting TRBD2. Trimming removed 0 bases from V and 4 bases from J; junction bases left unmatched: 13. Germline V gene data show CDR1 as MNHEY and CDR2 as SMNVEV (reference sequence). The CDR3 sequence is 19 residues long. CDR3 sequence reads: CASSLSVRRLAGKYNEQFF. CDR3 DNA: TGTGCCAGCAGTTTATCCGTTCGGCGCCTAGCGGGAAAGTACAATGAGCAGTTCTTC.

V is TRBV7-9 and J is TRBJ1-1; no firm D call. The CDR3 runs to 12 residues. Trimming removed 2 bases from V and 4 bases from J, with 5 bases in between. From germline, CDR1 is SEHNR and CDR2 FQNEAQ (reference sequence). In nucleotides, the CDR3 is TGTGCCAGCAGCTTAATGGGCACTGAAGCTTTCTTT. Encoded protein: CASSLMGTEAFF.

This chain links TRBV7-8 with TRBJ2-7; the D is unclear. Germline V gene data show CDR1 as SGHVS and CDR2 as FQNEAQ. The CDR3 covers 15 residues. The V gene lost 1 base and the J gene lost 7 bases, with 17 bases spanning the gap. The CDR3 sequence: CASSLDPTNLLEQYF. In nucleotides, the CDR3 is TGTGCCAGCAGCTTAGATCCGACCAACCTCCTGGAGCAGTACTTC.

The J gene is TRBJ2-1, the V gene TRBV4-2, with unresolved D. This CDR3 contains 17 residues. V shed 3 bases and J shed 4 bases, with 19 bases lying between them. Germline-derived CDR1 and CDR2 are LGHNA and YNFKEQ. The DNA of the CDR3 is TGTGCCAGCAGCCACCCCCTCCCGCAGGCCGGATACAATGAGCAGTTCTTC. Its translation is CASSHPLPQAGYNEQFF.

A single count supports this clone. The chain is built from TRBV19 and TRBJ2-1; weak D call: TRBD2 (6 bases). The V end lost 6 bases, the J end lost 3 bases, and 15 bases lay between the germline ends. The CDR3 runs 15 residues. Germline CDR1 is LNHDA and CDR2 is SQIVND (reference sequence). CDR3 sequence (DNA): TGTGCCAGTAGCTTCGGGAGCGGAGACTACAATGAGCAGTTCTTC. Translating it yields CASSFGSGDYNEQFF.

The J gene is TRBJ1-4, the V gene TRBV5-1, with 9 bases fitting TRBD1. CDR1 is SGHRS and CDR2 is YFSETQ in the germline V gene. This CDR3 is 15 amino acids long. V lost 4 bases and J lost 8; bases outside the gene matches: 9. CDR3 bases: TGCGCCAGCAGCCTCACCGGGACAGGGTTGGAAAAACTGTTTTTT. This translates into CASSLTGTGLEKLFF.

This clone was seen a handful of times. This chain links TRBV10-1 with TRBJ2-7; possibly TRBD1 for D (6 bases). Germline V gene lookup returns CDR1 WNHNN and CDR2 SYGVQD (reference sequence). V was trimmed by 4 bases and J by 5 bases, leaving 9 bases between them. CDR3 length: 12 residues. The CDR3 bases are TGCGCCAGCAGTGGACAGGCTAACGAGCAGTACTTC. This translates into CASSGQANEQYF.